This T cell receptor beta chain was observed in a study of T-cell memory formation after mild COVID-19. Study results and caveats: Prior to infection, memory already included some responding clones, suggesting cross-reactive memory joined. Day 15 to 85 contracting clones showed balanced CD4/CD8; later expanders leaned CD4+. Second-wave clones with a day 37 peak had unconfirmed SARS-CoV-2 specificity.

About this clonotype: Its antigen remains unknown.

TCRdb used MiXCR to reprocess the 5' RACE reads, holding one entry per CDR3 protein. The data show tens of thousands of distinct CDR3 sequences, over 15% seen once. The CDR3 is 13 amino acids. Germline loops: CDR1 MNHEY, CDR2 SMNVEV (reference sequence). V lost 2 bases, J lost 7 bases, and 8 bases lay in between. The sequence was collected from an adult woman who had mild COVID-19 (a few samples of this study predate the infection). Cell type and time point are not known. Source material: PBMCs or a T cell subset sorted from them (not recorded which). J is TRBJ2-2 and V is TRBV27; D gene ambiguous. Written as DNA, the CDR3 is TGTGCCAGCAGTTTAGTGGGCGGCGGGGAGCTGTTTTTT. Encoded protein: CASSLVGGGELFF.